This is a list of T cell receptor beta chains from one sample in a study of CD8+CD57+ T cells in acquired aplastic anemia. One entry per CDR3 protein, called by TCRdb with MiXCR from the reads. This sample yields a few hundred thousand distinct CDR3 sequences, of which under 55% are seen a single time; less than 20% belongs to the top ten. The sample taken for sequencing was sorted CD4+, CD8+, or CD8+CD57+ T cells (not recorded which) from PBMCs. These receptors all stem from a human donor with aplastic anemia. CDR3s include the opening cysteine and the closing phenylalanine or tryptophan. D genes are given only for firm matches. Clone size is stated in some rows and not others, as once, few, many or a class when expanded.

clone_size d_call j_call v_call cdr3_nt cdr3_aa
. TRBD1 TRBJ1-1 TRBV12-3/TRBV12-4 TGTGCCAGCAGTCAGCGGGACAGGCCCCCTTTTTGGTTAAGGTACACTGAAGCTTTCTTT CASSQRDRPPFWLRYTEAFF
. . TRBJ2-7 TRBV7-8 TGTGCCAGCAGCTTAGCCCTGGCAGGGATCTCCTACGAGCAGTACTTC CASSLALAGISYEQYF
many TRBD2 TRBJ2-2 TRBV5-1 TGCGCCAGCAGCGTAGGACTAGCCAGACAGAACACCGGGGAGCTGTTTTTT CASSVGLARQNTGELFF
once . TRBJ1-1 TRBV2 TGTGCCAGCAGTCGGGACGGACGGAACACTGAAGCTTTCTTT CASSRDGRNTEAFF
. TRBD2 TRBJ2-7 TRBV7-6 TGTGCCAGCAGCTTAAGTTCCGGTAGCGGGGGAGATTACGAGCAGTACTTC CASSLSSGSGGDYEQYF
many . TRBJ2-2 TRBV19 TGTGCCAGTAGCGACGGGGGGCTGGTGGTTGGGTTCGGGGAGCTGTTTTTT CASSDGGLVVGFGELFF
many . TRBJ2-7 TRBV12-3/TRBV12-4 TGTGCCAGCAGTTCCCCCCCGGGCAGGCTCTCCTACGAGCAGTACTTC CASSSPPGRLSYEQYF
many . TRBJ2-7 TRBV6-6 TGTGCCAGCAGTTACTCGACAGCCCAGGGCTACGAGCAGTACTTC CASSYSTAQGYEQYF
. . TRBJ2-7 TRBV24-1 TGTGCCACCAGTGACTCAACAGGGAACGAGCAGTACTTC CATSDSTGNEQYF
. TRBD1 TRBJ2-2 TRBV10-3 TGTGCCATCAGTGAAAGACAGGGAATGAGGGAGCTGTTTTTT CAISERQGMRELFF
. TRBD2 TRBJ2-1 TRBV24-1 TGTGCCACCAGTGACCCTCAACCCGGACTAGCGGGGGGAAATGAGCAGTTCTTC CATSDPQPGLAGGNEQFF
many . TRBJ2-7 TRBV5-1 TGCGCCAGCAGCTTGGTACTGGGGATCAACGAGCAGTACTTC CASSLVLGINEQYF
few . TRBJ1-1 TRBV9 TGTGCCAGCAGCGTAGAGGTGAACACTGAAGCTTTCTTT CASSVEVNTEAFF
many . TRBJ1-5 TRBV27 TGTGCCAGCAGTTTGATGTCGGAACATAGCAATCAGCCCCAGCATTTT CASSLMSEHSNQPQHF
few TRBD1 TRBJ1-6 TRBV25-1 TGTGCCAGCAGACAGGGGCGGGATTCACCCCTCCACTTT CASRQGRDSPLHF
many TRBD1 TRBJ2-7 TRBV7-8 TGTGCCAGCAGCTTATCGAGCGGACAGGGCTACGAGCAGTACTTC CASSLSSGQGYEQYF
few . TRBJ1-5 TRBV19 TGTGCCAGTAGTCCGGCTGACATTGTCTCACGGCAGCCCCAGCATTTT CASSPADIVSRQPQHF
many . TRBJ2-3 TRBV11-2 TGTGCCAGCAGCTCCGGGCCAGATACGCAGTATTTT CASSSGPDTQYF
once . TRBJ1-3 TRBV19 TGTGCCAGTGGTATAGATCCCCAGAAGCAGAGCTCTGGAAACACCATATATTTT CASGIDPQKQSSGNTIYF
. TRBD1 TRBJ2-2 TRBV6-2/TRBV6-3 TGTGCCAGCAGGGACAAGACAGGGTTCAACACCGGGGAGCTGTTTTTT CASRDKTGFNTGELFF
many . TRBJ2-3 TRBV6-5 TGTGCCAGCAGATCGGGTGTCACAGATACGCAGTATTTT CASRSGVTDTQYF
many . TRBJ1-2 TRBV7-9 TGTGCCAGCAGCTTATCCGACGGGCAGGGCGGCTACACCTTC CASSLSDGQGGYTF
many . TRBJ1-6 TRBV7-9 TGTGCCAGCAGCTTACTTGACGGGCTTTATAATTCACCCCTCCACTTT CASSLLDGLYNSPLHF
. . TRBJ1-4 TRBV25-1 TGTGCTCTCAGTCACAGGCCCCTCGAAAAACTGTTTTTT CALSHRPLEKLFF
many . TRBJ1-5 TRBV20-1 TGCAGTGCTAGAGAAGAAGGGAGGACATATAGCAATCAGCCCCAGCATTTT CSAREEGRTYSNQPQHF
few . TRBJ2-7 TRBV7-4 TGTGCCAGCAGCCCCAGTTTCGGGCTAGCCGATAGTGTGAGCTCCTACGAGCAGTACTTC CASSPSFGLADSVSSYEQYF
. . TRBJ2-1 TRBV9 TGTGCCAGCAGGCAGGGGAGCTCCTACAATGAGCAGTTCTTC CASRQGSSYNEQFF
many . TRBJ1-2 TRBV6-5 TGTGCCAGCAGTTCAGACAGGCGGAGCTATGGCTACACCTTC CASSSDRRSYGYTF
many . TRBJ2-7 TRBV10-3 TGTGCCATCAGTGACAGGGGGGGTCGGGGACTGCACTTC CAISDRGGRGLHF
. TRBD1 TRBJ2-5 TRBV14 TGTGCCAGCAGCCCCAACAGGGGGCAAGAGACCCAGTACTTC CASSPNRGQETQYF
many . TRBJ2-5 TRBV20-1 TGCAGTGCTAGAGGGGGGGCCGCCCAAGAGACCCAGTACTTC CSARGGAAQETQYF